The T cell receptor (beta chain) described here comes from a study of blood T cells in healthy people across ages. The junction had 6 bases not matched to a gene; V was cut back by 4 bases and J by 3 bases. Germline-derived CDR1 and CDR2 are DFQATT and SNEGSKA (reference sequence). The CDR3 runs 13 residues. Broader study findings: Possibly confounding the expanded clonotype changes was the fact that donor CMV status was unknown. It was held that diversity estimates obtained from one million T cells represented underestimates. TCR beta diversity per million T cells fell roughly linearly with age.

The authors ran a second PCR of 7 to 11 cycles using a sample-barcoded 5' primer and a J-beta primer mix. TCRdb ran MiXCR on the 5' RACE reads and lists one entry per CDR3 protein. Among 1.5 million to 2 million distinct CDR3 sequences listed, roughly 28% were seen once. On this clonotype itself: What it binds is unknown.

This clonotype originated in a woman aged 30 to 39 in good health. This chain uses TRBV20-1 with TRBJ2-7; 7 bases agree with TRBD1. The sample was blood. CDR3 sequence reads: CSAKGQTIYEQYF. In DNA, the CDR3 is TGCAGTGCTAAGGGACAGACGATCTACGAGCAGTACTTC.